This is a list of T cell receptor beta chains from one sample in a study of CD8+ T cells in alopecia areata. Sequenced by immunoSEQ multiplex PCR; TCRdb stores in-frame clones only, minus some. The sample lists under 350,000 clones, 58% occurring once. The material was CD4+ T cells sorted from blood, obtained at week 24, from a patient treated with tofacitinib. These receptors all come from a human donor with alopecia areata. Each CDR3 is given with its conserved first and last residue. The order of the fields is D gene, J gene, clone size, V gene, CDR3 DNA, CDR3 protein. A D gene is named only where the DNA matches it firmly. The listing skips clone size in some rows; elsewhere it reads once, few, many or a size class.

. TRBJ2-5 few TRBV5-1 TGCGCCAGCAGCTTGGTTCCCCGCCGACTAGGAGGGGGCACGGAGACCCAGTACTTC CASSLVPRRLGGGTETQYF
. TRBJ2-3 once TRBV29-1 TGCAGCGCCCGGAGGTTAAGCACAGATACGCAGTATTTT CSARRLSTDTQYF
. TRBJ1-5 few TRBV10-3 TGTGCCATCAGTGAGCCAGGAGGTAGCAATCAGCCCCAGCATTTT CAISEPGGSNQPQHF
TRBD1 TRBJ2-2 . TRBV4-1 TGCGCCAGCAGCCAAGAGGCCAGGGGGCAGGGTACCGGGGAGCTGTTTTTT CASSQEARGQGTGELFF
. TRBJ1-4 many TRBV5-5 TGTGCCAGCAGCTCGGCGGCCAGTTCAGGCGGGAATGAAAAACTGTTTTTT CASSSAASSGGNEKLFF
. TRBJ1-6 . TRBV7-9 TGTGCCAGCAGCTCTTACCGACAATTGGGGTCCGATAATTCACCCCTCCACTTT CASSSYRQLGSDNSPLHF
. TRBJ2-5 . TRBV21-1 TGTGCCAGCAGCAAAGTTTTGGGAGAGACCCAGTACTTC CASSKVLGETQYF
. TRBJ2-3 few TRBV30 TGTGCCTGGAAGGGATCTACCGCCGGGGATACGCAGTATTTT CAWKGSTAGDTQYF
. TRBJ2-1 . TRBV7-2 TGTGCCAGCAGCTTAAAAGAGAAGCAGTTCTTC CASSLKEKQFF
. TRBJ2-3 . TRBV30 TGTGCCGGGCGAAGTTGGCGGGTTCCTTCAGATACGCAGTATTTT CAGRSWRVPSDTQYF
TRBD1 TRBJ1-1 . TRBV29-1 TGCAGCGTCGGACAGGGGCTGAACACTGAAGCTTTCTTT CSVGQGLNTEAFF
. TRBJ1-2 once TRBV30 TGTGCCTGGAGTCCTCTTCAGGGATTGGGCTACACCTTC CAWSPLQGLGYTF
TRBD1 TRBJ1-1 . TRBV5-1 TGCGCCAGCAGCTTGGATACAGGGGAAACTGAAGCTTTCTTT CASSLDTGETEAFF
. TRBJ2-3 few TRBV5-1 TGCGCCAGCAGCTTAGGACGGACAGATACGCAGTATTTT CASSLGRTDTQYF
. TRBJ1-1 . TRBV25-1 TGTGCCAGCAGTGAATCCATCATGAACACTGAAGCTTTCTTT CASSESIMNTEAFF
. TRBJ2-5 . TRBV4-1 TGCGCCAGCAGCCAAGAAGGGGCAGTCCAAGAGACCCAGTACTTC CASSQEGAVQETQYF
. TRBJ2-3 . TRBV5-1 TGCGCCAGCCTTCCGGGGGGCCCGACAGATACGCAGTATTTT CASLPGGPTDTQYF
. TRBJ1-5 . TRBV28 TGTGCCAGCAGTTCAGGTCAGCCCCAGCATTTT CASSSGQPQHF
TRBD2 TRBJ2-3 . TRBV30 TGTGCCTGGAGAGTCAGCGGGGGTCGGACAGATACGCAGTATTTT CAWRVSGGRTDTQYF
TRBD1 TRBJ1-1 few TRBV30 TGTGCCTGGAGCGCAGGGGGCTGGCAAACTGAAGCTTTCTTT CAWSAGGWQTEAFF
. TRBJ1-4 few TRBV18 TGTGCCAGCTCACCCACGGGAGCCACGGGTGAAAAACTGTTTTTT CASSPTGATGEKLFF
. TRBJ2-1 few TRBV19 TGTGCCAGTAGTATAGTGGCACGGGATGCGGGGCAGTTCTTC CASSIVARDAGQFF
. TRBJ1-1 . TRBV29-1 TGCAGCGTGGAAAACAGGATGAACACTGAAGCTTTCTTT CSVENRMNTEAFF
. TRBJ1-2 . TRBV25-1 TGTGCCAGCACTAAGCGAGGGAGGCATGGCTACACCTTC CASTKRGRHGYTF
. TRBJ2-5 . TRBV29-1 TGCAGCGTCCCGACCGGGACACAAGAGACCCAGTACTTC CSVPTGTQETQYF
. TRBJ2-5 . TRBV11-2 TGTGCCAGCAGCCGCCGCGGGACCACGCAAGAGACCCAGTACTTC CASSRRGTTQETQYF
TRBD2 TRBJ2-6 . TRBV10-3 TGTGCCATCAGTGGCGGGGGGGCCAGCTCTGGGGCCAACGTCCTGACTTTC CAISGGGASSGANVLTF
. TRBJ2-2 . TRBV18 TGTGCCAGTTCTCTCCAGCTACTGAACACCGGGGAGCTGTTTTTT CASSLQLLNTGELFF
. TRBJ2-7 . TRBV29-1 TGCAGCGTTGAAAGAGGCTCGGACTCAAGGCAGCCCTACGAGCAGTACTTC CSVERGSDSRQPYEQYF
TRBD2 TRBJ2-1 . TRBV2 TGTGCCAGCAGTACTCTAGCGGGGGGAGGGAATGAGCAGTTCTTC CASSTLAGGGNEQFF
. TRBJ1-6 . TRBV25-1 TGTGCCAGCAGCCCTCTTGACGGAGATAATTCACCCCTCCACTTT CASSPLDGDNSPLHF
TRBD2 TRBJ2-1 few TRBV10-3 TGTGCCATCAGTGTTCGGGGGGATAGTTACAATGAGCAGTTCTTC CAISVRGDSYNEQFF
TRBD2 TRBJ2-3 few TRBV28 TGTGCCAGCAGCCTAGCGGGGGCAGGCACAGATACGCAGTATTTT CASSLAGAGTDTQYF
TRBD2 TRBJ2-1 . TRBV5-1 TGCGCCAGCAAGAAGAGCGGGGGCCGCTGGGATGAGCAGTTCTTC CASKKSGGRWDEQFF
TRBD1 TRBJ1-4 . TRBV29-1 TGCAGCGTTGAGAGGGCGGCAGGGGGCGAAAAACTGTTTTTT CSVERAAGGEKLFF
. TRBJ1-1 . TRBV28 TGTGCCAGCAGTTTACCCGTCACTGAAGCTTTCTTT CASSLPVTEAFF
. TRBJ2-7 . TRBV27 TGTGCCAGCAGTCGCTCCGGGACGGCCTCCTACGAGCAGTACTTC CASSRSGTASYEQYF
TRBD2 TRBJ2-5 . TRBV6-6 TGTGCCAGCAGGGTGGGGGGGTATTCCCAAGAGACCCAGTACTTC CASRVGGYSQETQYF
. TRBJ2-1 . TRBV5-1 TGCGCCAGCAGCTTGGGGGGATCGACACGGGGCAGGAATGAGCAGTTCTTC CASSLGGSTRGRNEQFF
. TRBJ2-5 . TRBV4-1 TGCGCCAGCAGCCTGACGGCGTTGGAGACCCAGTACTTC CASSLTALETQYF
. TRBJ2-6 few TRBV18 TGTGCCAGCTCACCACCGTCGGCTGGGGCCAACGTCCTGACTTTC CASSPPSAGANVLTF